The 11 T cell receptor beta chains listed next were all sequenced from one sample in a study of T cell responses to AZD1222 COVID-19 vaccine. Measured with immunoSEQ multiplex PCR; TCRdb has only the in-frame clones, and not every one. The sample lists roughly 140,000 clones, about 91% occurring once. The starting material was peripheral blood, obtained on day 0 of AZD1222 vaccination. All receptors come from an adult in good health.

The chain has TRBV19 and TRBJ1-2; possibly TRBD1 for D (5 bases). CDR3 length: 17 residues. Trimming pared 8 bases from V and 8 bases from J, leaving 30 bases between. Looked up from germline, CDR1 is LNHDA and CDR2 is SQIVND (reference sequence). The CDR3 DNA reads TGTGCCAGTTGTACGGTTAACGGTCCTGGGGGATGTCGGGGCTACACCTTC. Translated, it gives CASCTVNGPGGCRGYTF.

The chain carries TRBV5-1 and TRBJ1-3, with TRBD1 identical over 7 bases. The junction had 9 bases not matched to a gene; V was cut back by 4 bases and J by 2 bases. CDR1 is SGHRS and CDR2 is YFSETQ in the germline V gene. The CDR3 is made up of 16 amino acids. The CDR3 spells CASSASGGITGNTIYF. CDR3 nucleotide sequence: TGCGCCAGCAGCGCCTCAGGGGGGATCACTGGAAACACCATATATTTT.

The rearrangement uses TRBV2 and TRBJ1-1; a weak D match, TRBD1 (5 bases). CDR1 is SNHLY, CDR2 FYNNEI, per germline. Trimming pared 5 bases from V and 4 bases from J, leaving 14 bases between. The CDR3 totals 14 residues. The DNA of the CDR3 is TGTGCCAGCAGTAGGACATTGGGGGTCACTGAAGCTTTCTTT. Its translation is CASSRTLGVTEAFF.

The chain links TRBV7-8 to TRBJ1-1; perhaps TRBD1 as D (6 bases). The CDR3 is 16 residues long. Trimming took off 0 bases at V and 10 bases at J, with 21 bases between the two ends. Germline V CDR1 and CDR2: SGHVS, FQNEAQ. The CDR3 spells CASSLAGGGAASGAFF. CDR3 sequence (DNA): TGTGCCAGCAGCTTAGCCGGCGGGGGCGCCGCATCGGGAGCTTTCTTT.

The chain's CDR3 is CASSTMAGLNQPQHF. CDR3 DNA: TGTGCCAGCAGTACGATGGCGGGGCTCAATCAGCCCCAGCATTTT. The rearrangement uses TRBV27 and TRBJ1-5; maybe TRBD1 (5 bases). The CDR3 has 15 amino acids. Per germline, CDR1 MNHEY and CDR2 SMNVEV (reference sequence). The V end lost 5 bases, the J end lost 3 bases, and 14 bases lay between the germline ends.

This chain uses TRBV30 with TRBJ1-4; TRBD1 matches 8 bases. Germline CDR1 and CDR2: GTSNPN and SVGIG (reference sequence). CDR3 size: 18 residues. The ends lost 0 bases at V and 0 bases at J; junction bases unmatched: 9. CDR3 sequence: CAWSVLAGQAATNEKLFF. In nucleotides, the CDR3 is TGTGCCTGGAGTGTCCTAGCGGGACAGGCCGCAACTAATGAAAAACTGTTTTTT.

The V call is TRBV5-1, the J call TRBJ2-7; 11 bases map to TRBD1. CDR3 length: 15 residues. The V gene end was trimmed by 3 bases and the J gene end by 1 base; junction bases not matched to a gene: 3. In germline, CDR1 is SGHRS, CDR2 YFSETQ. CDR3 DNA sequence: TGCGCCAGCAGCTCCCGGGACAGGGGGTCCTACGAGCAGTACTTC. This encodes CASSSRDRGSYEQYF.

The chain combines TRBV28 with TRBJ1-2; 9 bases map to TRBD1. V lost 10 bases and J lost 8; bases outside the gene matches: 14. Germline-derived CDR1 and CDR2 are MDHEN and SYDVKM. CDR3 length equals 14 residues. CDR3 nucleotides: TGTGCCATCGGGGAACAGGGGGCAGGGGGCGGCTACACCTTC. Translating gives CAIGEQGAGGGYTF.

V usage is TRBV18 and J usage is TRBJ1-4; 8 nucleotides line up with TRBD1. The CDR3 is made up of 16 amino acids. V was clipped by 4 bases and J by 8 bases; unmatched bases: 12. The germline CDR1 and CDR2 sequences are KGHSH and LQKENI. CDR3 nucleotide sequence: TGTGCCAGCTCACGTTCCCGTACAGGGGGAGGCGAAAAACTGTTTTTT. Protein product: CASSRSRTGGGEKLFF.

The CDR3, as DNA: TGCGCCAGCAGGGTTACGAGCTCCTACAATGAGCAGTTCTTC. Its protein product is CASRVTSSYNEQFF. The V gene is TRBV23-1, the J gene TRBJ2-1; D unclear. TRBV23-1 is recorded as an ORF, its role being uncertain. Deletions cut 6 bases from V and 0 bases from J, with 9 bases between. This CDR3 has 14 residues.

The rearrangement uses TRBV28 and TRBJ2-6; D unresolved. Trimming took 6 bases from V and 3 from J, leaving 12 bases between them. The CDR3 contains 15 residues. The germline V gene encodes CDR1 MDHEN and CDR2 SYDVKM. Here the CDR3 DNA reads TGTGCCAGCAGCCCCGGTTCCCTTGGGGCCAACGTCCTGACTTTC. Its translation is CASSPGSLGANVLTF.